These 24 T cell receptor beta chains came from one sample sequenced in a study of graft-versus-host responses after intestinal transplantation. The data were produced by immunoSEQ multiplex PCR, yet TCRdb's version contains in-frame clones alone and is incomplete. Of about 90,000 clones in the sample, approximately 92% were seen once. Antigens for these TCRs are unknown. Specimen: unstimulated CD4+ T cells sorted from spleen or lymph node cells, collected before intestinal transplant. The receptors were sampled from a human donor who received an intestinal transplant.

The V call is TRBV6-4, the J call TRBJ2-2; 11 bases agree with TRBD1. The CDR3 extends over 18 amino acids. Trimming cost V 2 bases and J 5 bases; bases outside gene matches: 10. In germline, CDR1 is MRHNA, CDR2 SNTAGT. The CDR3 region is CASSDADRTGGWTGELFF. The CDR3 nucleotides are TGTGCCAGCAGTGACGCCGACAGGACAGGGGGCTGGACCGGGGAGCTGTTTTTT.

This clone has only one observation. This chain uses TRBV7-2 with TRBJ2-5, with D perhaps being TRBD1 or TRBD2 (5 bases each). Germline V gene data show CDR1 as SGHTA and CDR2 as FQGNSA. This CDR3 has 15 residues. The V gene lost 5 bases and the J gene lost 2 bases, with 15 bases spanning the gap. CDR3 bases: TGTGCCAGCAGCCCCCAGGGTAGGAGGCAAGAGACCCAGTACTTC. This translates into CASSPQGRRQETQYF.

V usage is TRBV7-2 and J usage is TRBJ1-2; TRBD1 agrees at 12 bases. Germline V CDR1 and CDR2: SGHTA, FQGNSA. Trimming removed 8 bases from V and 4 bases from J; junction bases left unmatched: 14. The length of the CDR3 is 17 residues. As DNA, the CDR3 is TGTGCCAGCCGCCCCGCCGGGACAGGGGGCGCGAGCTATGGCTACACCTTC. This encodes CASRPAGTGGASYGYTF. The entire variable domain, with the rest obtained from reference TRBV7-2 and TRBJ1-2, is as follows: GAGVSQSPSNKVTEKGKDVELRCDPISGHTALYWYRQSLGQGLEFLIYFQGNSAPDKSGLPSDRFSAERTGGSVSTLTIQRTQQEDSAVYLCASRPAGTGGASYGYTFGSGTRLTVV.

About this clone: Other DNA sequences of this sample code for an identical CDR3. The chain is built from TRBV6-1 and TRBJ2-2, with D perhaps matching TRBD2 (5 bases). The V and J ends lost 6 bases and 0 bases respectively, with 8 bases between them. Germline V lookup: CDR1 MNHNS, CDR2 SASEGT. The CDR3 sequence is 14 residues long. The CDR3 loop reads CASRAGTNTGELFF. Written as DNA, the CDR3 is TGTGCCAGCAGGGCCGGGACGAACACCGGGGAGCTGTTTTTT.

The gene calls are TRBV27 and TRBJ2-3; the D gene could be TRBD1 or TRBD2 (5 bases each). Per germline, CDR1 MNHEY and CDR2 SMNVEV (reference sequence). Trimming removed 8 bases at V and 0 bases at J, with 15 bases between. This CDR3 spans 15 amino acids. In DNA, the CDR3 is TGTGCCAGCGTCCTGAGGGGTGGGAGCACAGATACGCAGTATTTT. This gives the protein CASVLRGGSTDTQYF.

The rearrangement uses TRBV30 and TRBJ1-5; tentatively, D is TRBD1 (5 bases). V lost 1 base and J 3 bases, leaving 13 bases between the germline ends. Germline values: CDR1 GTSNPN, CDR2 SVGIG (reference sequence). The CDR3 has 15 residues. The CDR3 protein is CAWSAPGTYNQPQHF. The CDR3 DNA sequence: TGTGCCTGGAGTGCACCCGGGACCTACAATCAGCCCCAGCATTTT.

The rearrangement joins TRBV10-1 to TRBJ1-1; D uncertain. V dropped 0 bases and J dropped 2 bases, with 4 bases sitting between them. Germline V gene sequence: CDR1 WNHNN, CDR2 SYGVQD (reference sequence). The CDR3 runs to 13 residues. The CDR3 DNA is TGCGCCAGCAGTGAGTCGGGAAACACTGAAGCTTTCTTT. Amino acid sequence: CASSESGNTEAFF.

The V call is TRBV4-1, the J call TRBJ2-3, with D unresolved. Germline loops: CDR1 MGHRA, CDR2 YSYEKL. The V gene lost 7 bases and the J gene lost 3 bases, with 14 bases spanning the gap. The CDR3 covers 14 residues. The CDR3 here is CASNFGVTTDTQYF. DNA of the CDR3: TGCGCCAGCAACTTTGGGGTTACAACAGATACGCAGTATTTT.

The V call is TRBV5-6, the J call TRBJ2-7, with TRBD1 identical over 9 bases. The length of the CDR3 is 14 residues. With V trimmed by 4 bases and J by 5 bases, 7 bases remained unmatched. Germline CDR1 SGHDT, CDR2 YYEEEE. The CDR3: CASSMGQGSNEQYF. The DNA for the CDR3 is TGTGCCAGCAGCATGGGACAGGGTAGCAACGAGCAGTACTTC.

V gene TRBV6-5 combines with J gene TRBJ2-1; 16 bases fit TRBD2. Germline lookup yields CDR1 MNHEY and CDR2 SVGAGI. The CDR3 sequence is 16 residues long. With 2 bases clipped from V and 10 bases from J, the junction kept 5 bases outside the gene matches. The CDR3, as DNA: TGTGCCAGCAGTTACGGGGGACTAGCGGGAGGGGGGGAGCAGTTCTTC. Its translation is CASSYGGLAGGGEQFF.

In DNA, the CDR3 is TGTGCCAGCATGGCGGACACGGCTAATGAAAAACTGTTTTTT. Translated: CASMADTANEKLFF. V is TRBV6-5 and J is TRBJ1-4; perhaps TRBD1 as D (5 bases). Germline V gene lookup returns CDR1 MNHEY and CDR2 SVGAGI. The CDR3 has 14 residues. V gave up 7 bases and J gave up 3 bases, with 12 bases separating them.

The chain uses TRBV18 and TRBJ2-1; 14 bases agree with TRBD2. The V segment lost 1 base and the J segment 6 bases; nucleotides outside the gene matches: 2. The CDR3 is 16 amino acids. Germline V lookup: CDR1 KGHSH, CDR2 LQKENI. Here the CDR3 reads CASSPLGLAGGNEQFF. CDR3 nucleotides: TGTGCCAGCTCACCACTAGGACTAGCGGGAGGCAATGAGCAGTTCTTC.

The rearrangement uses TRBV7-3 and TRBJ2-7, with TRBD2 as a possible D gene (5 bases). Germline V gives CDR1 SGHTA, CDR2 FQGTGA. The CDR3 loop spans 17 amino acids. Deletions cut 5 bases from V and 3 bases from J, with 23 bases between. DNA of the CDR3: TGTGCCAGCAGCGCAAGAAGCACTCCCTCGGGGTACTACGAGCAGTACTTC. It codes for CASSARSTPSGYYEQYF.

The chain combines TRBV5-1 with TRBJ2-5, with 7 bases fitting TRBD2. This CDR3 is built from 16 residues. V was clipped by 3 bases and J by 5 bases; unmatched bases: 13. Germline assignment: CDR1 SGHRS and CDR2 YFSETQ. The DNA of the CDR3 is TGCGCCAGCAGCTGGGGAGGGAGGGTCGATCAGGAGACCCAGTACTTC. Protein product: CASSWGGRVDQETQYF.

The rearrangement uses TRBV28 and TRBJ2-6; possible D gene TRBD1, 6 bases. The germline V gene has CDR1 MDHEN and CDR2 SYDVKM. V lost 7 bases to trimming and J lost 1 base, with 17 bases between them. CDR3 size: 17 residues. The chain's CDR3 is CASTPASTGSGANVLTF. The CDR3 bases are TGTGCCAGCACCCCCGCATCTACAGGGTCTGGGGCCAACGTCCTGACTTTC.

The genes are TRBV19 and TRBJ1-1; D is possibly TRBD1 (5 bases). Trimming removed 3 bases at V and 4 bases at J, with 21 bases between. This CDR3 has 17 amino acids. Germline V lookup: CDR1 LNHDA, CDR2 SQIVND (reference sequence). CDR3 sequence (DNA): TGTGCCAGTAGTATCGGGTTTGAACCAGGGATATTCACTGAAGCTTTCTTT. It is translated as CASSIGFEPGIFTEAFF.

The chain employs TRBV27 and TRBJ2-7, with a tentative D call TRBD1 (6 bases). Germline lookup yields CDR1 MNHEY and CDR2 SMNVEV (reference sequence). Trimming pared 4 bases from V and 4 bases from J, leaving 20 bases between. The CDR3 extends over 16 amino acids. This CDR3 is CASSSIRGQGLYEQYF. Written as DNA, the CDR3 is TGTGCCAGCAGTTCAATCAGGGGACAAGGGTTATACGAGCAGTACTTC.

The rearrangement links TRBV18 to TRBJ2-3; 7 bases are a match to TRBD1. CDR1 and CDR2 from the germline V gene are KGHSH and LQKENI. The CDR3 totals 15 residues. V dropped 2 bases and J dropped 0; count of bases not matched to a gene: 2. CDR3 coding DNA: TGTGCCAGCTCACCAAACAGGGGAAGCACAGATACGCAGTATTTT. Translating it yields CASSPNRGSTDTQYF. The full variable domain, with the rest looked up from reference TRBV18 and TRBJ2-3, is NAGVMQNPRHLVRRRGQEARLRCSPMKGHSHVYWYRQLPEEGLKFMVYLQKENIIDESGMPKERFSAEFPKEGPSILRIQQVVRGDSAAYFCASSPNRGSTDTQYFGPGTRLTVL.

The chain joins TRBV7-9 to TRBJ1-1; TRBD1 is a possible D gene (6 bases). The germline CDR1 and CDR2 sequences are SEHNR and FQNEAQ (reference sequence). This CDR3 contains 14 residues. V shed 4 bases and J shed 0 bases, with 9 bases lying between them. In DNA form, the CDR3 reads TGTGCCAGCAGCTCAAGGACAGTGAACACTGAAGCTTTCTTT. The encoded protein is CASSSRTVNTEAFF.

The J gene is TRBJ1-5, the V gene TRBV7-2; D perhaps matches TRBD1 (5 bases). Germline CDR1 and CDR2: SGHTA and FQGNSA. The CDR3 loop spans 15 amino acids. V lost 5 bases and J lost 4, with 15 bases in between. The CDR3 sequence is CASSRTLGANQPQHF. The CDR3 DNA sequence: TGTGCCAGCAGCCGTACCCTAGGGGCAAATCAGCCCCAGCATTTT.

The chain carries TRBV18 and TRBJ2-1, with no clear D. Looked up from germline, CDR1 is KGHSH and CDR2 is LQKENI. Trimming pared 6 bases from V and 5 bases from J, leaving 14 bases between. This CDR3 has 14 amino acids. The CDR3 DNA sequence: TGTGCCAGCTCCCTTTGGGGTAGAGACAATGAGCAGTTCTTC. Translation gives CASSLWGRDNEQFF.

This chain joins TRBV5-1 and TRBJ2-1; TRBD2 agrees at 12 bases. There are 16 residues in the CDR3. Germline assignment: CDR1 SGHRS and CDR2 YFSETQ. J lost 1 base, V lost 3 bases, and 2 bases had no gene match. Here the CDR3 reads CASSYTSGRSYNEQFF. The DNA of the CDR3 is TGCGCCAGCAGCTACACTAGCGGGAGGTCCTACAATGAGCAGTTCTTC.

The chain recombines TRBV11-2 with TRBJ2-7, with a weak D call TRBD2 (5 bases). This CDR3 is 14 amino acids long. From germline, CDR1 is SGHAT and CDR2 FQNNGV. Trimming pared 7 bases from V and 3 bases from J, leaving 16 bases between. The CDR3 nucleotides read TGTGCCAGCACTCCTCCTAGCCATGGCTACGAGCAGTACTTC. It is translated as CASTPPSHGYEQYF.

In this sample, this clone turned up a few times. The chain carries TRBV6-6 and TRBJ1-2; D possibly corresponds to TRBD1 (5 bases). Per the germline V gene, CDR1 is MNHNY and CDR2 is SVGAGI (reference sequence). There are 12 residues in the CDR3. Trimming stripped 8 bases from V and 3 bases from J, with 10 bases between. CDR3 nucleotide sequence: TGTGCCAGCTCCGGGGCGGACTATGGCTACACCTTC. Protein: CASSGADYGYTF.